Given below is one T cell receptor (beta chain) in context. The count of this clone is one. Its antigen remains unidentified. The input lacks base qualities; no much larger clone sits a single base away. This sample was included in a study of cytomegalovirus exposure and HLA in healthy donors (TCRdb year 2017). Looking at the study overall: According to an earlier analysis of several hundred of the donors, some 180 million T cells yielded roughly 100 million unique TCR beta sequences and approximately 280 Gb of sequence data. An early release covering roughly 580 HLA-typed donors comprised about 300 gigabases of sequencing data and some 79 million unique TCR sequences. Of the approximately 400 genotyped donors, about 80% fell in the genetic ancestry cluster associated with self-reported Caucasian donors. The aim of the study was to test whether cataloging public T cell receptors could identify signatures of past pathogen exposure. The study used immunosequencing to profile the T cell repertoires of hundreds of subjects and linked those repertoires to cytomegalovirus serostatus. A separate validation cohort of roughly 130 different subjects was used in addition to the roughly 670-subject first cohort. To predict cytomegalovirus infection status, the study combined high-throughput TCR immunosequencing, statistical association of individual TCRs with disease status, and machine learning. In a later analysis, previously published TCR beta repertoires from more than 500 donors were re-analyzed and high-resolution HLA genotyping was added so that TCR occurrence patterns could be studied. The later analysis used no new phenotypic data to find candidate immune exposures, relying instead on TCR beta sequences and their occurrence across donors. In an earlier analysis of 500 to 650 of the donors, high-throughput TCR beta sequencing was used to judge whether each TCR beta V gene segment behaved as functional or pseudogenic. Donor age, sex, ethnicity and CMV serostatus were collected together with the repertoire data. A later genetic analysis took genome-wide SNP genotypes for about 55% of the roughly 700 donors and used that subset as a discovery cohort. All discovery cohort repertoires had been generated on a single sequencing platform. HLA typing covered class I and class II loci at four-digit resolution. The number of donors typed differed by locus, with roughly 629-640 for A, B, C, DRB1 and DQB1, about 500 for DQA1, some 570 for DPA1, and 450 to 480 for DPB1. Five DR-DQ haplotypes were treated as single units for association and clustering because of strong linkage in the cohort. Among about 370 genotyped donors of the cohort, an average of roughly 230,000 unique TCR beta nucleotide sequences was sequenced per donor, of which roughly 17% were non-productive.

Libraries were built with the immunoSEQ multiplex PCR assay. For the multiplex PCR, a mixture combining 60 forward primers for TCR Vbeta segments and 13 reverse primers for TCR Jbeta segments was used. The CDR3 region of rearranged TCR beta genes was amplified from genomic DNA with a multiplex PCR assay. On the Illumina HiSeq System, the amplified TCR beta libraries were sequenced as 87-base-pair reads. Per the source publication's procedure: A later analysis tallied approximately 87 million unique TCR beta chains across the 640 or so repertoires, and around 10 million of those chains were shared by two or more donors. A nearest-neighbor algorithm error-corrected the raw reads and collapsed the reads into unique sequences, merging closely related sequences to remove PCR and sequencing errors. To assign V, D and J gene segments, CDR3 sequences were aligned to IMGT reference sequences. Each retained sequence needed at least a six-nucleotide match to both a V gene segment and a J gene segment. Rearrangements were called productive when the CDR3 lacked stop codons and stayed in frame with V and J; all others were non-productive. CDR3 was defined by IMGT convention, running from the second conserved V-encoded cysteine to the conserved J-encoded phenylalanine. The earlier analysis of roughly 590 of the donors excluded sequences that lacked an unambiguous match to a single V gene segment. An earlier analysis of a few hundred of the donors classified V segments as functional when productive rearrangements were above 56.7% and as segregating when the standard deviation between donors was above 5%. A statistical classification framework was developed to diagnose cytomegalovirus status using the catalog of TCR beta chain sequences. In a later analysis, V and J genes were assigned by comparing TCR nucleotide sequences against IMGT/GENE-DB human TR gene sequences. In a later analysis, CDR3 sequences and most-parsimonious VDJ recombination scenarios were assigned using the TCRdist pipeline. A later analysis defined each TCR beta chain by its CDR3 amino acid sequence plus V-gene family, and excluded reads lacking a unique V-gene family. A later analysis removed roughly 590 highly shared, low-generation-probability nucleotide sequences to deal with suspected cross-contamination and a sequencing artifact. In a later analysis, a clonal expansion index was calculated for each public chain from normalized within-repertoire ranks of inferred template counts. In a later analysis, generation probabilities were computed using a VDJ recombination model fitted to out-of-frame rearrangements, and the results were checked against IGoR. Hypergeometric tests were used in a later analysis to score TCR-TCR, TCR-HLA and TCR-CMV co-occurrence, with a repertoire-size bias correction applied to the TCR pairs. To estimate false discovery rates, a later analysis permuted the HLA or CMV assignments 20 times. In a later analysis, co-occurring TCRs were grouped using DBSCAN, with TCRdist sequence similarity added in when clustering inside HLA-allele-positive subsets. Co-occurrence clustering excluded repertoires with fewer than 30,000 or more than 120,000 public chains, plus five with anomalous nucleotide sharing. Imported from immuneACCESS, the table was reduced by TCRdb to in-frame sequences with V and J called. These copies leave out some clones; in studies compared against another copy, an unresolved V gene accounts for under half, and the cause of the remainder is not known. That table gives V, J and clone size, and the DNA gave D and trimming. Here the sample has some 64,000 clones; roughly 90% occur a single time. Together, the top ten hold 1.5% of the sample.

Counted from cysteine to phenylalanine, this CDR3 has 14 amino acids. Only the CDR3 region is kept as DNA, spanning 42 bases read in frame from base 1. V sheds 5 bases and J sheds 2 bases, leaving 10 bases between their ends. CDR1 MNHEY and CDR2 SVGAGI were looked up in the germline V gene. The cohort comprised some 680 healthy bone marrow donors. At the time of sampling, all cohort members were nominally healthy, though unrecorded immune exposures were likely present. The donor tested CMV seropositive, placing the donor among the 250 to 350 seropositive members of the cohort. Each donor provided a peripheral blood sample, and peripheral blood mononuclear cells were used for TCR beta sequencing. The Qiagen DNeasy Blood Extraction Kit was used to extract genomic DNA from the blood cell samples. Overall study results and their limits: HLA typing was unavailable for some donors at each locus, so association tests used only the typed subset. In a later analysis, HLA-associated TCR beta chains showed more clonal expansion and lower generation probabilities than non-associated chains that were equally common. A later genetic analysis reported fewer N-insertions in productive TCRs among donors in an Asian-associated ancestry cluster than the approximately 670-donor mean. For the cohort, immune exposure information was limited to CMV serostatus. Presence/absence analyses assumed roughly uniform sequencing depth across donors, an assumption that may not hold. Linkage disequilibrium might explain the correlated functional status among segregating V segments, but an unknown experimental factor could not be ruled out. In this cohort, only TCR beta chains were sequenced, and detectable features were limited by the absence of alpha or paired-chain data. In a later analysis, most CMV-associated TCR beta chains were found to appear HLA-restricted, with HLA associations seemingly driven largely by CMV exposure. While some public TCRs were present in many individuals, most TCR sequences turned up only very rarely across donors. V-gene and J-gene trimming of TCR beta chains was associated with a missense DCLRE1C variant in a later genetic analysis, and the association was replicated in an independent cohort. Assigning TCR associations to individual alleles was difficult when HLA alleles, especially DR and DQ, strongly co-occurred. Because counts were too low, fewer than 20 rarely observed V segments, including chromosome 9 orphons, were excluded from the earlier analysis of a few hundred of the donors. The sequencing pipeline was judged likely to have produced a cluster of highly shared sequence variants as a technical artifact. A further reported finding was that TCR beta sequences accurately predicted the HLA-A and HLA-B alleles for most subjects in the first cohort. In an earlier analysis of more than 500 of the donors, most TCR beta V segments appeared in productive rearrangements about 87% or about 30% of the time, broadly matching IMGT annotations. It was suggested by the authors that the approach could potentially be generalized to other disease states and immunological phenotypes. In a later analysis, several top co-occurrence clusters were reported to appear linked to parvovirus B19, influenza, CMV and Epstein-Barr virus. Some IMGT-functional V segments, including TRBV6-2 and TRBV6-3, could not be told apart with the 87-base-pair reads, so those segments were excluded. A later analysis associated some 17,000 TCR beta sequences with specific HLA alleles at a false discovery rate of 0.05. A few of the identified cytomegalovirus-associated TCR beta chains were confirmed in vitro to be specific for cytomegalovirus antigens. In a later analysis, TCR association rates were found to vary across HLA loci, with the most associated TCRs seen for DRB1 alleles and the fewest for HLA-C alleles. The classifier was reported to diagnose cytomegalovirus status with high specificity and sensitivity in both the original and validation cohorts. The study listed around 160 TCR beta chains as associated with cytomegalovirus.

This TCR was recovered from a young man in good health and CMV-seropositive. Recombination connected TRBV6-5 to TRBJ1-5; a tentative D call is TRBD1 (6 bases match). Sequencing was done on a sample of PBMCs. CDR3 protein: CASSQRGRNQPQHF. The sequenced DNA: TGTGCCAGCAGTCAGCGGGGGCGCAATCAGCCCCAGCATTTT.